The text below deals with one T cell receptor (beta chain). The antigen is unknown. Time point described: after neoadjuvant nivolumab, at surgical resection. The data originate from a study of neoadjuvant anti-PD-1 for oral cavity cancer. Points from the study as a whole: Treg/Th17 ratio rose with pretreatment blood and fell with post-treatment tumor TCRbeta clonality.

Method: immunoSEQ multiplex PCR; TCRdb's copy keeps in-frame clones and lacks some. Here the sample spans around 14,000 clones, around 70% being singletons. The material was PBMCs, obtained after nivolumab (anti-PD-1) treatment. The clonotype originates from a person aged 35-79 years with oral cavity squamous cell carcinoma.

CDR3 sequence reads: CASSRDRGSPQHF. CDR3 nucleotides: TGTGCCAGCAGCCGGGACAGGGGATCCCCCCAGCATTTT. The chain couples TRBV6-1 to TRBJ1-5, with TRBD1 matching 10 bases. Germline lookup yields CDR1 MNHNS and CDR2 SASEGT. Germline trimming cut 6 bases from V and 10 bases from J; bases unmatched to any gene: 6. The CDR3 has 13 amino acids.